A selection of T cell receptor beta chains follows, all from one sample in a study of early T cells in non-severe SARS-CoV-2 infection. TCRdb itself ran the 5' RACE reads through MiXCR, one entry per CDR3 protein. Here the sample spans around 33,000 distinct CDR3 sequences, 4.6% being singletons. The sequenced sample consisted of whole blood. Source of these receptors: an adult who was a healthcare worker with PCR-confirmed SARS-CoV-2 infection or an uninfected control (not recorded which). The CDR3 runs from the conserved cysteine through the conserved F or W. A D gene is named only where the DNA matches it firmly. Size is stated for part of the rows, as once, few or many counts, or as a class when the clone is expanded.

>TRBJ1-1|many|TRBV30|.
CAWSVGWSFSEAFF
TGTGCCTGGAGTGTAGGGTGGAGTTTCTCTGAAGCTTTCTTT
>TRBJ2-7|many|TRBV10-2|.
CASSERDYEQYF
TGCGCCAGCAGTGAGCGAGACTACGAGCAGTACTTC
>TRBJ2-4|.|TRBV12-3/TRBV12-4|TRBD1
CASSSGGGTKNIQYF
TGTGCCAGCAGTTCAGGGGGCGGGACCAAAAACATTCAGTACTTC
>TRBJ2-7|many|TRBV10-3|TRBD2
CAIRNSGSENEQYF
TGTGCCATCAGGAATAGCGGGAGTGAAAACGAGCAGTACTTC
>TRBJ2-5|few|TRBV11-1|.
CASSVGLQETQYF
TGTGCCAGCAGCGTGGGCCTACAAGAGACCCAGTACTTC
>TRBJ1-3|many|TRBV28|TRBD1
CASRTGAGNTIYF
TGTGCCAGCAGGACAGGGGCTGGAAACACCATATATTTT
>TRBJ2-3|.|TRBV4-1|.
CASSQGGGESTDTQYF
TGCGCCAGCAGCCAAGGGGGCGGGGAGAGCACAGATACGCAGTATTTT
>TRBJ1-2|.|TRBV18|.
CASSPSEYGYTF
TGTGCCAGCTCACCATCCGAATATGGCTACACCTTC
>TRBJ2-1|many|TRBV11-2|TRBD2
CASSPLGLAGGNNEQFF
TGTGCCAGCAGCCCCTTGGGGCTAGCGGGGGGGAACAATGAGCAGTTCTTC
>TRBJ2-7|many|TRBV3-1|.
CASSQVMGYEQYF
TGTGCCAGCAGCCAAGTGATGGGGTACGAGCAGTACTTC
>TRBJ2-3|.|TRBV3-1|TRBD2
CASSSYGLGGTDTQYF
TGTGCCAGCAGCTCCTACGGACTAGGAGGTACAGATACGCAGTATTTT
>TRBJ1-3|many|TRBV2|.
CASSEGQFSGNTIYF
TGTGCCAGCAGTGAAGGGCAGTTCTCTGGAAACACCATATATTTT
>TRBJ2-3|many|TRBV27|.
CASSSSGSQYF
TGTGCCAGCAGTTCTTCAGGGTCCCAGTATTTT
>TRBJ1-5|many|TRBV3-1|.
CASSLTGGDQPQHF
TGTGCCAGCAGCCTGACTGGAGGGGATCAGCCCCAGCATTTT
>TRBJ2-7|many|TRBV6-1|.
CASSEAHYEQYF
TGTGCCAGCAGTGAAGCTCACTACGAGCAGTACTTC
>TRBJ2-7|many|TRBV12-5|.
CASGWTDRYEQYF
TGTGCTAGTGGTTGGACGGACCGCTACGAGCAGTACTTC
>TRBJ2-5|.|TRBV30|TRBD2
CAWSVGTSGQETQYF
TGTGCCTGGAGTGTAGGGACTAGCGGACAAGAGACCCAGTACTTC
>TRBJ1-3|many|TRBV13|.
CASSLAVEPGNTIYF
TGTGCCAGCAGCTTAGCGGTGGAACCTGGAAACACCATATATTTT
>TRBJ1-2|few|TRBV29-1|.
CSVGEITYGYTF
TGCAGCGTTGGGGAGATTACTTATGGCTACACCTTC
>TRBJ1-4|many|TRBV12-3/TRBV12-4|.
CASSRRDNEKLFF
TGTGCCAGCAGTCGTCGGGACAATGAAAAACTGTTTTTT
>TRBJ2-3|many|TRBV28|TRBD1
CASSLNGGTGATDTQYF
TGTGCCAGCAGTTTAAACGGCGGGACAGGGGCCACAGATACGCAGTATTTT
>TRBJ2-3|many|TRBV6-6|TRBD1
CASMPGQGSDTQYF
TGTGCCAGCATGCCGGGACAGGGGTCAGATACGCAGTATTTT
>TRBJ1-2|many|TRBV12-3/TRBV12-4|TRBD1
CASSYRGQGYGYTF
TGTGCCAGCAGTTACAGGGGGCAGGGCTATGGCTACACCTTC
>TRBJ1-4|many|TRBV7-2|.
CASSFGRNEKLFF
TGTGCCAGCAGCTTTGGCAGAAATGAAAAACTGTTTTTT
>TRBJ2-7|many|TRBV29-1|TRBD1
CSTRTGDYEQYF
TGCAGCACAAGGACAGGAGACTACGAGCAGTACTTC
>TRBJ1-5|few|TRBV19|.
CASTGDGTSNQPQHF
TGTGCCAGTACCGGGGACGGAACTAGCAATCAGCCCCAGCATTTT
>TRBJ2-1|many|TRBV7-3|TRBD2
CASSLWGTSALNEQFF
TGTGCCAGCAGCTTATGGGGTACTAGCGCCCTCAATGAGCAGTTCTTC
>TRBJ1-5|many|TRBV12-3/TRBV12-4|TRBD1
CASRRASGQGAFNQPQHF
TGTGCCAGCAGACGTGCCTCCGGACAGGGGGCGTTCAATCAGCCCCAGCATTTT
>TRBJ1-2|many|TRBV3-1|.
CASSPQVGVGYTF
TGTGCCAGCAGCCCGCAGGTTGGGGTCGGCTACACCTTC
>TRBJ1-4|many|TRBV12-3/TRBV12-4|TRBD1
CASSEQGVWEKLFF
TGTGCCAGCAGTGAGCAGGGGGTTTGGGAAAAACTGTTTTTT
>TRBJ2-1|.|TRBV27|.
CASSPPGLEQFF
TGTGCCAGCAGTCCCCCGGGATTGGAGCAGTTCTTC
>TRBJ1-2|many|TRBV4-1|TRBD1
CASSRVGQGDNYGYTF
TGCGCCAGCAGCCGTGTCGGGCAGGGGGATAACTATGGCTACACCTTC
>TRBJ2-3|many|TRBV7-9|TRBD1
CTSSGTESGDTQYF
TGTACCAGCTCGGGGACAGAGAGTGGAGATACGCAGTATTTT
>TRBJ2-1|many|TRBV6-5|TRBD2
CATDRTSSGNEQFF
TGTGCCACCGACCGGACTAGCTCGGGTAATGAGCAGTTCTTC
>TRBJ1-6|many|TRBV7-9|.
CASSVDGGSPLHF
TGTGCCAGCAGCGTTGATGGTGGTTCACCCCTCCACTTT
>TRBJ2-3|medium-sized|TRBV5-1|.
CASSLLWGTLEYF
TGCGCCAGCTCTCTCCTCTGGGGGACTTTGGAGTATTTT
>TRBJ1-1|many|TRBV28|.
CASSGGRRNTEAFF
TGTGCCAGCAGTGGTGGACGGAGGAACACTGAAGCTTTCTTT
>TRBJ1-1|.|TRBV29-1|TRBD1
CSADRERAEAFF
TGCAGCGCTGACAGGGAGAGGGCTGAAGCTTTCTTT
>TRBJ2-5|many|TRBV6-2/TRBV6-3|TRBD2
CASSYSLADFQETQYF
TGTGCCAGCAGTTACTCCCTAGCGGACTTCCAAGAGACCCAGTACTTC
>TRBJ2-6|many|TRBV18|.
CASSPPAGSNVLTF
TGTGCCAGCTCACCACCGGCAGGGTCCAACGTCCTGACTTTC
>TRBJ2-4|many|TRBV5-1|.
CASRTDQAKNIQYF
TGCGCCAGCCGCACAGACCAAGCCAAAAACATTCAGTACTTC
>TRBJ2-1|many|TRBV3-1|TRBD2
CASSQVAAGALYNEQFF
TGTGCCAGCAGCCAAGTGGCGGCGGGAGCCCTCTACAATGAGCAGTTCTTC
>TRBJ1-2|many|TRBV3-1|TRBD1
CASSQDNRGTGSSF
TGTGCCAGCAGCCAAGATAATCGCGGGACAGGGTCCTCCTTC
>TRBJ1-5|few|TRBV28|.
CASIATRGWQPQHF
TGTGCCAGCATCGCTACCCGGGGCTGGCAGCCCCAGCATTTT
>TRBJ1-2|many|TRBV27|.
CASSLGLGSYGYTF
TGTGCCAGCAGTTTAGGGCTCGGCAGCTATGGCTACACCTTC
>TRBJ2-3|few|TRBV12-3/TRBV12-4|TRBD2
CASLRTSGTDTQYF
TGTGCCAGCCTTCGCACTAGCGGGACTGATACGCAGTATTTT
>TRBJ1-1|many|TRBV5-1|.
CASKREGPTEAFF
TGCGCCAGCAAGAGGGAAGGGCCCACTGAAGCTTTCTTT
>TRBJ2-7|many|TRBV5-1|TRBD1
CASSLPGQGSAYEQYF
TGCGCCAGCAGCTTGCCTGGACAGGGGTCGGCCTACGAGCAGTACTTC
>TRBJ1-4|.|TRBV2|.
CASSDSDSPLF
TGTGCCAGCAGTGATTCCGACAGTCCCCTTTTT
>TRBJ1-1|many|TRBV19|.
CASSITANTEAFF
TGTGCCAGTAGTATCACAGCGAACACTGAAGCTTTCTTT
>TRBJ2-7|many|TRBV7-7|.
CASSLGGRTGEQYF
TGTGCTAGCAGCTTGGGGGGACGAACTGGAGAGCAGTACTTC
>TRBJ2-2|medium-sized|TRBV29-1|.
CSVQGAGELFF
TGCAGCGTACAGGGTGCCGGGGAGCTGTTTTTT
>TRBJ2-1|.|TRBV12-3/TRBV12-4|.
CASSRPGTLSLFF
TGTGCCAGCAGTCGGCCCGGGACCCTATCCTTGTTCTTC
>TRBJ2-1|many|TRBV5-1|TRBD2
CASSLARSGGAKNEQFF
TGCGCCAGCAGCTTGGCTAGAAGCGGGGGGGCTAAAAATGAGCAGTTCTTC
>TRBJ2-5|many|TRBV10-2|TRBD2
CASTRTAGAQETQYF
TGCGCCAGCACCCGGACAGCGGGGGCCCAAGAGACCCAGTACTTC
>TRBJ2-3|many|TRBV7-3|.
CASSPLSTDTQYF
TGTGCCAGCAGCCCCCTTAGTACAGATACGCAGTATTTT
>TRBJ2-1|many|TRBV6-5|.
CASSYGGYNEQFF
TGTGCCAGCAGTTACGGCGGGTACAATGAGCAGTTCTTC